This TCR beta chain emerged from a study of early T cells in non-severe SARS-CoV-2 infection. Germline loops: CDR1 SGDLS, CDR2 YYNGEE. The V gene lost 0 bases and the J gene lost 2 bases, with 11 bases spanning the gap. This CDR3 contains 15 residues. Individual cDNA molecules were tagged with unique molecular identifiers. TCRdb recomputed calls from the 5' RACE reads with MiXCR, one row per CDR3 protein. Of 45,000 to 55,000 distinct CDR3 sequences listed, 6% to 8% are singletons. This clonotype was seen many times. This clonotype was sampled from an adult who was a healthcare worker with PCR-confirmed SARS-CoV-2 infection or an uninfected control (not recorded which). Sample: whole blood. The V call is TRBV9, the J call TRBJ1-1; D is unclear. The CDR3 sequence is CASSVEGTLNTEAFF. CDR3 DNA sequence: TGTGCCAGCAGCGTAGAGGGCACCCTAAACACTGAAGCTTTCTTT.